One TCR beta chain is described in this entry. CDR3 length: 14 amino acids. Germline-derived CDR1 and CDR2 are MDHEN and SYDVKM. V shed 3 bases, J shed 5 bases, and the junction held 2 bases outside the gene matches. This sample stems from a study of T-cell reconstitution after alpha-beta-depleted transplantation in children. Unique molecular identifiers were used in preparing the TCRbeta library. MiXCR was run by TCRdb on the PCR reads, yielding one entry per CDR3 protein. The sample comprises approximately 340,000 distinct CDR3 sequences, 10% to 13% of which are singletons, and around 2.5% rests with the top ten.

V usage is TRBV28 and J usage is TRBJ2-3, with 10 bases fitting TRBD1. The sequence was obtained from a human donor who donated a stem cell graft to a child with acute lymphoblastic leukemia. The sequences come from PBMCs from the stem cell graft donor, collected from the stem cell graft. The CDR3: CASSLDRGIDTQYF. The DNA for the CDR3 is TGTGCCAGCAGTTTGGACAGGGGGATAGATACGCAGTATTTT.